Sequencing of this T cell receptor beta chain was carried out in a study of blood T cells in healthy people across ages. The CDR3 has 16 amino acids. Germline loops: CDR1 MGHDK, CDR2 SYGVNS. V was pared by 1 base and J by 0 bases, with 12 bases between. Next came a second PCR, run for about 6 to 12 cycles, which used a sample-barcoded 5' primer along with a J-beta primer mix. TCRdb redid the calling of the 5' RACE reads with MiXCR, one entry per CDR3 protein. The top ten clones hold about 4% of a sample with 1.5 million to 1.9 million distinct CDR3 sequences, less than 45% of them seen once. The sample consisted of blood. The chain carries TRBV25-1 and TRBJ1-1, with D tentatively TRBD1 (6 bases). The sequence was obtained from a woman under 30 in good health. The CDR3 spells CASSESQGPVNTEAFF. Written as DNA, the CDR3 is TGTGCCAGCAGTGAATCTCAGGGGCCGGTGAACACTGAAGCTTTCTTT.